Listed below are T cell receptor beta chains from one sample, sequenced in a study of CD8 T cells in Susac syndrome. TCRdb re-called the immunoSEQ multiplex PCR reads through MiXCR, storing one row per CDR3 protein. Of 95,000 to 150,000 distinct CDR3 sequences in the sample, around 94% are singletons; the top ten hold 0.28%. Specimen: CD8+ T cells from PBMCs. The receptors were gathered from a human donor with Susac syndrome. Each CDR3 is given with its conserved first and last residue. A D gene is named only where the DNA matches it firmly. The size entry is marked missing in some rows and otherwise reads once, few, many or a size class.

d_call: NA
clone_size: NA
j_call: TRBJ2-5
v_call: TRBV5-6
cdr3_nt: TGTGCCAGCAGCGCGGGGTCTACGACCCAGTACTTC
cdr3_aa: CASSAGSTTQYF

d_call: TRBD1
clone_size: NA
j_call: TRBJ2-7
v_call: TRBV29-1
cdr3_nt: TGCAGCGTTGAGGGACAGGACGGTGGGGAGCAGTACTTC
cdr3_aa: CSVEGQDGGEQYF

d_call: NA
clone_size: NA
j_call: TRBJ1-2
v_call: TRBV27
cdr3_nt: TGTGCCAGCAGTCCCGGACTTCTAGCTCGCGGCTACACCTTC
cdr3_aa: CASSPGLLARGYTF

d_call: NA
clone_size: NA
j_call: TRBJ1-1
v_call: TRBV20-1
cdr3_nt: TGCAGTGCGCGGTCAGACACATGGGTGTTGAACACTGAAGCTTTCTTT
cdr3_aa: CSARSDTWVLNTEAFF

d_call: NA
clone_size: once
j_call: TRBJ1-5
v_call: TRBV3-1
cdr3_nt: TGTGCCAGCAGCCAAGATACAGGGAATCAGCCCCAGCATTTT
cdr3_aa: CASSQDTGNQPQHF

d_call: NA
clone_size: NA
j_call: TRBJ1-1
v_call: TRBV6-5
cdr3_nt: TGTGCCAGCAGTTACTTTTCCGGGGGCGGTGACACTGAAGCTTTCTTT
cdr3_aa: CASSYFSGGGDTEAFF

d_call: NA
clone_size: NA
j_call: TRBJ1-2
v_call: TRBV10-3
cdr3_nt: TGTGCCATCAGTGAGTCGAAGGCAGTCTATGGCTACACCTTC
cdr3_aa: CAISESKAVYGYTF

d_call: TRBD1
clone_size: once
j_call: TRBJ2-7
v_call: TRBV27
cdr3_nt: TGTGCCAGCACCTCCCGGACAGGGACCTACGAGCAGTACTTC
cdr3_aa: CASTSRTGTYEQYF

d_call: NA
clone_size: NA
j_call: TRBJ2-1
v_call: TRBV2
cdr3_nt: TGTGCCAGCAGAGCGGGCCAGGGCTCCTACAATGAGCAGTTCTTC
cdr3_aa: CASRAGQGSYNEQFF

d_call: NA
clone_size: NA
j_call: TRBJ1-2
v_call: TRBV5-6
cdr3_nt: TGTGCCAGCAGCTCCCAGAGTTATGGCTACACCTTC
cdr3_aa: CASSSQSYGYTF

d_call: NA
clone_size: NA
j_call: TRBJ1-2
v_call: TRBV6-5
cdr3_nt: TGTGCCAGCAGTCCGCCGGGGAAGGCCTATGGCTACACCTTC
cdr3_aa: CASSPPGKAYGYTF

d_call: NA
clone_size: NA
j_call: TRBJ2-7
v_call: TRBV9
cdr3_nt: TGTGCCAGCAGCGTCGGCCCGCCCTACGAGCAGTACTTC
cdr3_aa: CASSVGPPYEQYF

d_call: TRBD1
clone_size: once
j_call: TRBJ1-5
v_call: TRBV27
cdr3_nt: TGTGCCAGCAGTCCTGGGACAGGGGGGCAGTCCCAGCATTTT
cdr3_aa: CASSPGTGGQSQHF

d_call: TRBD1
clone_size: NA
j_call: TRBJ2-7
v_call: TRBV5-6
cdr3_nt: TGTGCCAGCAGCTTGAGGCAGGGGGCTAGTTCTGACTACGAGCAGTACTTC
cdr3_aa: CASSLRQGASSDYEQYF

d_call: NA
clone_size: few
j_call: TRBJ2-3
v_call: TRBV7-2
cdr3_nt: TGTGCCAGCAGCTTAGGTGGCGCAGATACGCAGTATTTT
cdr3_aa: CASSLGGADTQYF

d_call: TRBD1
clone_size: NA
j_call: TRBJ2-7
v_call: TRBV7-3
cdr3_nt: TGTGCCAGCAGCTCGGGACAGGGGGAGGGGGCCCCCCCGAGGACCATTGTCTACGAGCAGTACTTC
cdr3_aa: CASSSGQGEGAPPRTIVYEQYF

d_call: NA
clone_size: NA
j_call: TRBJ1-2
v_call: TRBV30
cdr3_nt: TGTGCCTGGAGTGCCGGGGATGGCTACACCTTC
cdr3_aa: CAWSAGDGYTF

d_call: TRBD1
clone_size: NA
j_call: TRBJ2-1
v_call: TRBV7-2
cdr3_nt: TGTGCCAGCAGCGACCGGACAGGTACCTACAATGAGCAGTTCTTC
cdr3_aa: CASSDRTGTYNEQFF

d_call: NA
clone_size: NA
j_call: TRBJ2-7
v_call: TRBV7-9
cdr3_nt: TGTGCCAGCAGCCATACATCAGCGGCAAGCTACGAGCAGTACTTC
cdr3_aa: CASSHTSAASYEQYF

d_call: NA
clone_size: NA
j_call: TRBJ2-3
v_call: TRBV12-3/TRBV12-4
cdr3_nt: TGTGCCAGCAGCACGACGCCGACAGAGAGCACAGATACGCAGTATTTT
cdr3_aa: CASSTTPTESTDTQYF

d_call: NA
clone_size: NA
j_call: TRBJ1-6
v_call: TRBV12-3/TRBV12-4
cdr3_nt: TGTGCCAGCAGTATGGACGTGGGGAATTCACCCCTCCACTTT
cdr3_aa: CASSMDVGNSPLHF

d_call: TRBD1
clone_size: NA
j_call: TRBJ2-7
v_call: TRBV5-1
cdr3_nt: TGCGCCAGCAGTACAACAGGGGCCAACGAGCAGTACTTC
cdr3_aa: CASSTTGANEQYF

d_call: TRBD1
clone_size: NA
j_call: TRBJ2-7
v_call: TRBV4-1
cdr3_nt: TGCGCCAGCAGCCAAAGCCCCCGGACAGGGGGCTTGGACGAGCAGTACTTC
cdr3_aa: CASSQSPRTGGLDEQYF

d_call: NA
clone_size: NA
j_call: TRBJ1-3
v_call: TRBV5-4
cdr3_nt: TGTGCCAGCAGCTCCGGGGCCTCCTCTGGAAACACCATATATTTT
cdr3_aa: CASSSGASSGNTIYF

d_call: TRBD1
clone_size: NA
j_call: TRBJ1-1
v_call: TRBV5-1
cdr3_nt: TGCGCCAGCAGCGGCGCGTTTCAGGGGGACACTGAAGCTTTCTTT
cdr3_aa: CASSGAFQGDTEAFF

d_call: TRBD1
clone_size: NA
j_call: TRBJ2-7
v_call: TRBV6-6
cdr3_nt: TGTGCCAGCAGTTACGACAGGGGTTACGAGCAGTACTTC
cdr3_aa: CASSYDRGYEQYF

d_call: NA
clone_size: NA
j_call: TRBJ2-4
v_call: TRBV9
cdr3_nt: TGTGCCAGCAGCGTAGATCCAGATCGACTAGCCAAAAACATTCAGTACTTC
cdr3_aa: CASSVDPDRLAKNIQYF

d_call: NA
clone_size: NA
j_call: TRBJ1-2
v_call: TRBV4-1
cdr3_nt: TGCGCCAGCAGCCAAGATCTGAGGGACAATGGCTACACCTTC
cdr3_aa: CASSQDLRDNGYTF

d_call: TRBD1
clone_size: once
j_call: TRBJ2-7
v_call: TRBV29-1
cdr3_nt: TGCAGCGTTGAGTATTGGGACAGGGGGATGAGGGAGCAGTACTTC
cdr3_aa: CSVEYWDRGMREQYF

d_call: NA
clone_size: once
j_call: TRBJ2-6
v_call: TRBV6-5
cdr3_nt: TGTGCCAGCAGTTACCCGGGGGTCTCTGGGGCCAACGTCCTGACTTTC
cdr3_aa: CASSYPGVSGANVLTF

d_call: TRBD2
clone_size: NA
j_call: TRBJ2-7
v_call: TRBV6-5
cdr3_nt: TGTGCCAGCAGTCCGGGCGGGGGGCCCTACGAGCAGTACTTC
cdr3_aa: CASSPGGGPYEQYF

d_call: NA
clone_size: NA
j_call: TRBJ2-4
v_call: TRBV12-3/TRBV12-4
cdr3_nt: TGTGCCAGCAGGAAAGGATCCACGGGAAACATTCAGTACTTC
cdr3_aa: CASRKGSTGNIQYF

d_call: NA
clone_size: NA
j_call: TRBJ2-1
v_call: TRBV9
cdr3_nt: TGTGCCAGCAATTTCCCGGACGAGGGCGGTGAGCAGTTCTTC
cdr3_aa: CASNFPDEGGEQFF

d_call: NA
clone_size: NA
j_call: TRBJ2-7
v_call: TRBV9
cdr3_nt: TGTGCCAGCAGCGTAGCAGGAGGGACCTACGAGCAGTACTTC
cdr3_aa: CASSVAGGTYEQYF

d_call: NA
clone_size: NA
j_call: TRBJ2-1
v_call: TRBV5-1
cdr3_nt: TGCGCCAGCAGCGTCGCGGAGGGAATGGCACATGAGCAGTTCTTC
cdr3_aa: CASSVAEGMAHEQFF

d_call: TRBD1
clone_size: NA
j_call: TRBJ1-4
v_call: TRBV4-1
cdr3_nt: TGCGCCAGCAGCCAACCAGGGACAGGGAATGAAAAACTGTTTTTT
cdr3_aa: CASSQPGTGNEKLFF

d_call: NA
clone_size: NA
j_call: TRBJ1-5
v_call: TRBV9
cdr3_nt: TGTGCCAGCAGTCAGGGGTCAGGTCAGCCCCAGCATTTT
cdr3_aa: CASSQGSGQPQHF

d_call: NA
clone_size: NA
j_call: TRBJ1-2
v_call: TRBV27
cdr3_nt: TGTGCCAGCAGTCCCAAGACGGAACAGGGCTATGGCTACACCTTC
cdr3_aa: CASSPKTEQGYGYTF

d_call: NA
clone_size: NA
j_call: TRBJ1-6
v_call: TRBV5-4
cdr3_nt: TGTGCCAGCAGCTTCGAGGGAACCTCCTATAATTCACCCCTCCACTTT
cdr3_aa: CASSFEGTSYNSPLHF

d_call: NA
clone_size: NA
j_call: TRBJ2-3
v_call: TRBV4-2
cdr3_nt: TGTGCCATCGTGACTGAAGATACGCAGTATTTT
cdr3_aa: CAIVTEDTQYF

d_call: NA
clone_size: NA
j_call: TRBJ1-2
v_call: TRBV30
cdr3_nt: TGTGCCTGGCATTCCCGGGACCGAAACTATGGCTACACCTTC
cdr3_aa: CAWHSRDRNYGYTF

d_call: NA
clone_size: NA
j_call: TRBJ2-2
v_call: TRBV30
cdr3_nt: TGTGCCTGGAGTGGAGGACAGCACCATACGAACACCGGGGAGCTGTTTTTT
cdr3_aa: CAWSGGQHHTNTGELFF

d_call: TRBD1
clone_size: NA
j_call: TRBJ1-6
v_call: TRBV13
cdr3_nt: TGTGCCAGCAGCTTTTCCGGACAGGGCGGCGGTAATTCACCCCTCCACTTT
cdr3_aa: CASSFSGQGGGNSPLHF

d_call: NA
clone_size: NA
j_call: TRBJ1-5
v_call: TRBV4-1
cdr3_nt: TGCGCCAGCAACCTTGACTTCACTAGCAATCAGCCCCAGCATTTT
cdr3_aa: CASNLDFTSNQPQHF

d_call: NA
clone_size: NA
j_call: TRBJ2-7
v_call: TRBV3-1
cdr3_nt: TGTGCCAGCAGCCAGGGCCCAGGAACCTACGAGCAGTACTTC
cdr3_aa: CASSQGPGTYEQYF

d_call: TRBD1
clone_size: NA
j_call: TRBJ2-5
v_call: TRBV14
cdr3_nt: TGTGCCAGCAGCCAACTGGACAGGGGATCCGAGACCCAGTACTTC
cdr3_aa: CASSQLDRGSETQYF

d_call: TRBD2
clone_size: NA
j_call: TRBJ2-7
v_call: TRBV4-2
cdr3_nt: TGTGCCAGCAGCCAAGAAGGTAGCGGGGGTGTCTACGAGCAGTACTTC
cdr3_aa: CASSQEGSGGVYEQYF